These 23 T cell receptor beta chains share one sample of origin, sequenced in a study of T-cell memory formation after mild COVID-19. In TCRdb, the 5' RACE reads were re-called with MiXCR into one record per CDR3 protein. The sample has about 290,000 distinct CDR3 sequences; more than 15% are singletons. The sequenced sample was PBMCs or a T cell subset sorted from them (not recorded which). The receptors were sampled from a man younger than 35 who had mild COVID-19 (a few samples of this study predate the infection). Cell type and time point are not known.

In its sample, this clonotype was seen many times. CDR3 nucleotide sequence: TGTGCCAGCTCACCACCGGGGGCAGGGCAGCAGTTCTTC. Protein sequence: CASSPPGAGQQFF. The genes are TRBV18 and TRBJ2-1; possibly TRBD1 for D (6 bases). The CDR3 runs 13 residues. V dropped 0 bases and J dropped 11 bases, with 11 bases sitting between them. Germline V gene data show CDR1 as KGHSH and CDR2 as LQKENI. The full variable domain, with the rest looked up from reference TRBV18 and TRBJ2-1, is NAGVMQNPRHLVRRRGQEARLRCSPMKGHSHVYWYRQLPEEGLKFMVYLQKENIIDESGMPKERFSAEFPKEGPSILRIQQVVRGDSAAYFCASSPPGAGQQFFGPGTRLTVL.

V is TRBV24-1 and J is TRBJ2-1; TRBD2 might be the D (6 bases). This CDR3 is built from 16 residues. V shed 4 bases and J shed 4 bases, with 16 bases lying between them. Germline CDR1 KGHDR, CDR2 SFDVKD. CDR3 nucleotides: TGTGCCACCAGTGACCGGGGGACTGGAAGTTACAATGAGCAGTTCTTC. This encodes CATSDRGTGSYNEQFF.

This chain links TRBV19 with TRBJ2-2; D call uncertain. The CDR3 totals 16 residues. CDR1 is LNHDA and CDR2 is SQIVND in the germline V gene (reference sequence). With 3 bases removed from V and 5 bases from J, the gap between germline ends came to 16 bases. As DNA, the CDR3 is TGTGCCAGTAGTATTGCCGGAACAAGACCTACCGGGGAGCTGTTTTTT. This codes for CASSIAGTRPTGELFF.

This clonotype was picked up many times. The chain links TRBV28 to TRBJ1-4, with a tentative D call TRBD1 (5 bases). Trimming took off 5 bases at V and 5 bases at J, with 12 bases between the two ends. CDR3 length equals 14 residues. Germline CDR1 is MDHEN and CDR2 is SYDVKM. The CDR3 is CASSHRGGNEKLFF. CDR3 bases: TGTGCCAGCAGTCACCGGGGGGGGAATGAAAAACTGTTTTTT.

J is TRBJ2-7 and V is TRBV12-3 or TRBV12-4; perhaps TRBD2 as D (5 bases). Trimming removed 1 base from V and 3 bases from J, with 19 bases in between. The CDR3 loop spans 17 amino acids. The CDR3 region is CASSLEWRAQRNYEQYF. In DNA form, the CDR3 reads TGTGCCAGCAGTTTAGAGTGGCGGGCACAAAGAAACTACGAGCAGTACTTC.

The J gene is TRBJ1-3, the V gene TRBV5-1; no clear D. CDR1 is SGHRS, CDR2 YFSETQ, per germline. The CDR3 contains 14 residues. The V and J ends lost 4 bases and 0 bases respectively, with 8 bases between them. CDR3 amino acids: CASSPVSSGNTIYF. The CDR3, as DNA: TGCGCCAGCAGCCCCGTCAGCTCTGGAAACACCATATATTTT.

A few counts support this clonotype. The gene calls are TRBV7-2 and TRBJ2-3; D gene unclear. The CDR3 sequence is 13 residues long. Trimming shortened V by 6 bases and J by 7 bases, and 14 bases separated the two germline ends. Germline V gene data show CDR1 as SGHTA and CDR2 as FQGNSA. CDR3 residues: CASRRNVGNTQYF. The CDR3 coding sequence is TGTGCCAGCAGACGTAATGTAGGGAATACGCAGTATTTT.

The chain links TRBV5-6 to TRBJ1-6; D gene unclear. Germline loops: CDR1 SGHDT, CDR2 YYEEEE. Trimming took off 1 base at V and 6 bases at J, with 8 bases between the two ends. This CDR3 spans 14 amino acids. CDR3 sequence (DNA): TGTGCCAGCAGCTTGACCGACCGTAATTCACCCCTCCACTTT. Its protein is CASSLTDRNSPLHF.

This clonotype was seen a few times. This chain links TRBV7-8 with TRBJ2-3, with 9 bases matching TRBD2. Germline V gives CDR1 SGHVS, CDR2 FQNEAQ. Trimming removed 6 bases from V and 4 bases from J; junction bases left unmatched: 5. The CDR3 length is 14 residues. The CDR3 sequence: CASRTRGGSDTQYF. In DNA, the CDR3 is TGTGCCAGCAGGACGCGGGGGGGGTCAGATACGCAGTATTTT.

This chain joins TRBV20-1 and TRBJ2-7, with a tentative D call TRBD1 (5 bases). The CDR3 runs 12 residues. CDR1 and CDR2 (germline): DFQATT, SNEGSKA (reference sequence). Trimming stripped 1 base from V and 3 bases from J, with 7 bases between. The CDR3 is CSARGRVYEQYF. The CDR3 DNA reads as TGCAGTGCTAGAGGCAGGGTCTACGAGCAGTACTTC.

The chain links TRBV24-1 to TRBJ2-1, with TRBD1 matching 7 bases. With V trimmed by 7 bases and J by 1 base, 0 bases remained unmatched. CDR1 KGHDR and CDR2 SFDVKD come from the germline V gene. The CDR3 covers 13 residues. CDR3: CATSRGSYNEQFF. For the CDR3, the DNA is TGTGCCACCAGCAGGGGGTCCTACAATGAGCAGTTCTTC.

This clonotype has more than one count but fewer than ten. The J gene is TRBJ2-4, the V gene TRBV4-1; TRBD1 aligns across 11 bases. The CDR3 covers 16 residues. Trimming took 3 bases from V and 8 from J; bases not matched to a gene: 9. Per germline, CDR1 MGHRA and CDR2 YSYEKL. In nucleotides, the CDR3 is TGCGCCAGCAGCCATGGAGGACAGGGGGCTTGGGACATTCAGTACTTC. Its protein product is CASSHGGQGAWDIQYF.

The chain carries TRBV7-9 and TRBJ1-1; the D is unclear. V lost 5 bases and J 8 bases, leaving 15 bases between the germline ends. This CDR3 has 13 residues. Germline-derived CDR1 and CDR2 are SEHNR and FQNEAQ (reference sequence). The CDR3 here is CASSPLIGYEAFF. CDR3 in DNA: TGTGCCAGCAGCCCCCTCATCGGGTACGAAGCTTTCTTT. Full variable domain (missing parts from reference TRBV7-9 and TRBJ1-1): DTGVSQNPRHKITKRGQNVTFRCDPISEHNRLYWYRQTLGQGPEFLTYFQNEAQLEKSRLLSDRFSAERPKGSFSTLEIQRTEQGDSAMYLCASSPLIGYEAFFGQGTRLTVV.

This clonotype was detected a few times. The chain couples TRBV19 to TRBJ2-7; D remains ambiguous. Germline V gene sequence: CDR1 LNHDA, CDR2 SQIVND (reference sequence). This CDR3 has 16 residues. Trimming left V 9 bases short and J 4 bases short, with 25 bases between. The CDR3, as DNA: TGTGCCAGGGAAACCAACAGTTGTGAAGGGTTTTACGAGCAGTACTTC. Encoded protein: CARETNSCEGFYEQYF.

There are a few counts of this clonotype. The V gene is TRBV4-1, the J gene TRBJ2-5, with 10 bases fitting TRBD1. The CDR3 runs 15 residues. The germline CDR1 and CDR2 sequences are MGHRA and YSYEKL. J lost 2 bases, V lost 5 bases, and 5 bases had no gene match. The chain's CDR3 is CASSSLGQGQETQYF. The CDR3 bases are TGCGCCAGCAGCTCCCTGGGACAGGGGCAAGAGACCCAGTACTTC.

This chain connects TRBV20-1 to TRBJ1-2, with D perhaps matching TRBD1 (5 bases). Trimming shortened V by 0 bases and J by 4 bases, and 15 bases separated the two germline ends. CDR3 length: 15 residues. Germline assignment: CDR1 DFQATT and CDR2 SNEGSKA (reference sequence). The CDR3 loop is CSARDWGGDLYGYTF. In DNA, the CDR3 is TGCAGTGCTAGAGATTGGGGCGGAGACCTCTATGGCTACACCTTC.

This clonotype was observed many times. The gene calls are TRBV2 and TRBJ1-6; no clear D gene. V was trimmed by 7 bases and J by 0 bases, leaving 10 bases between them. This CDR3 spans 15 amino acids. The germline V gene has CDR1 SNHLY and CDR2 FYNNEI. The CDR3 DNA reads TGTGCCAGCAATCCACCTCCCTCCTATAATTCACCCCTCCACTTT. The encoded protein is CASNPPPSYNSPLHF.

The rearrangement uses TRBV7-8 and TRBJ2-7; 8 bases match TRBD1. The CDR3 has 15 residues. Losses at the gene ends were 5 bases for V and 3 bases for J; bases not matched to a gene: 9. Germline lookup yields CDR1 SGHVS and CDR2 FQNEAQ. DNA of the CDR3: TGTGCCAGCAGCCCGCCGACAGGGGATAACTACGAGCAGTACTTC. Translated, it gives CASSPPTGDNYEQYF.

The chain uses TRBV10-3 and TRBJ2-7, with a tentative D call TRBD1 (6 bases). This CDR3 has 15 residues. CDR1 and CDR2 (germline): ENHRY, SYGVKD. The germline V and J ends were trimmed by 10 bases and 1 base, with 20 bases remaining between them. CDR3 nucleotide sequence: TGTGCCACGCTTTCTCAGGGGAAGGGATCCTACGAGCAGTACGTC. This gives the protein CATLSQGKGSYEQYV.

The chain employs TRBV12-3 or TRBV12-4 and TRBJ1-2, with D hard to call. Trimming removed 7 bases from V and 4 bases from J, with 16 bases in between. The CDR3 extends over 14 amino acids. In DNA form, the CDR3 reads TGTGCCAGCACCCCGACCGGGTTTACCTATGGCTACACCTTC. Its translation is CASTPTGFTYGYTF.

In this sample, this clonotype turned up many times. V usage is TRBV12-3 or TRBV12-4 and J usage is TRBJ2-3; 7 positions match TRBD1. This CDR3 is built from 15 residues. V shed 7 bases and J 3 bases; nucleotides not matched to a gene: 10. CDR3 amino acids: CASTRRQGTTDTQYF. In nucleotides, the CDR3 is TGTGCCAGCACCAGACGACAGGGCACTACAGATACGCAGTATTTT.

This clonotype has more than one count but fewer than ten. The chain uses TRBV6-1 and TRBJ2-3; 7 nucleotides line up with TRBD2. V shed 5 bases, J shed 0 bases, and the junction held 5 bases outside the gene matches. The CDR3 has 15 residues. CDR1 and CDR2 from the germline V gene are MNHNS and SASEGT. The DNA for the CDR3 is TGTGCCAGCAGTTTACCCGGGGGGAGCACAGATACGCAGTATTTT. Its translation is CASSLPGGSTDTQYF.

The chain links TRBV11-2 to TRBJ2-1, with 7 bases fitting TRBD2. Germline CDR1 is SGHAT and CDR2 is FQNNGV. CDR3 length equals 15 residues. J gave up 8 bases and V 5 bases, and 12 bases lay outside the gene matches. The CDR3 DNA follows: TGTGCCAGCAGCCCAGGCCTAGCGGTGTCCCATGAGCAGTTCTTC. Translation: CASSPGLAVSHEQFF.